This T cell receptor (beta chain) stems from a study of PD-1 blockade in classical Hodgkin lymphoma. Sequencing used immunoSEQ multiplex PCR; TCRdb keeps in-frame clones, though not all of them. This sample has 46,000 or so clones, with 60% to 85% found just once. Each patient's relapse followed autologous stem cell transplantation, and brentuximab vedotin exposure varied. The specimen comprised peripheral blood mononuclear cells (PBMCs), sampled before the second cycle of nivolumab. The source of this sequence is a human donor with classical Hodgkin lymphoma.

The CDR3 coding sequence is TGTGCCAGCAGCTCAGGTGACATCGAGCAGTTCTTC. Translated, it gives CASSSGDIEQFF. The chain uses TRBV7-3 and TRBJ2-1; D call uncertain. This CDR3 region has 12 residues. Germline CDR1 reads SGHTA; CDR2 reads FQGTGA. Trimming removed 4 bases at V and 10 bases at J, with 11 bases between.